Presented here are 2 T cell receptor beta chains from one specimen sequenced in a study of Graves' ophthalmopathy and Graves' hyperthyroidism (dated by TCRdb to the late 2010s). Sequenced on an Illumina HiSeq 2000. For repertoire sequencing, the TCR beta CDR3 regions were amplified from RNA transcripts. HTBI primers and the Qiagen OneStep RT-PCR kit were used in a first-round RT-PCR, which was followed by a second-round multiplex PCR, size selection and purification. In TCRdb, the public reads were trimmed at Q25 with fastp and aligned with MiXCR, with productive beta chains retained. Every distinct CDR3 protein forms one entry, paired with its most common genes and DNA. Present in this sample are tens of thousands of distinct CDR3 sequences, approximately 50% of which were seen just once. 4.5% to 5% of the sample is in the top ten clones. What was sequenced was peripheral blood. The receptors stem from an adult woman with Graves' ophthalmopathy.

In its sample, this clonotype was seen many times. The V and J genes are TRBV11-2 and TRBJ1-5, with a possible D match to TRBD1 (6 bases). Trimming shortened V by 1 base and J by 6 bases, and 13 bases separated the two germline ends. Germline CDR1 is SGHAT and CDR2 is FQNNGV. The CDR3 covers 15 residues. The CDR3 nucleotides read TGTGCCAGCAGCTTAGGATCAGGGGCGGGTCAGCCCCAGCATTTT. It yields the protein CASSLGSGAGQPQHF.

The V and J genes are TRBV6-1 and TRBJ2-3; TRBD2 aligns across 7 bases. CDR1 MNHNS and CDR2 SASEGT come from the germline V gene. V was pared by 4 bases and J by 2 bases, with 3 bases of the junction left unmatched. This CDR3 is built from 14 residues. CDR3 loop: CASSATSDTDTQYF. The CDR3 region has the DNA TGTGCCAGCAGTGCTACTAGCGACACAGATACGCAGTATTTT.